A single sample gave rise to the 3 T cell receptor beta chains below, sequenced in a study of T cell changes during pregnancy in multiple sclerosis. Libraries were prepared by immunoSEQ multiplex PCR; TCRdb keeps only in-frame clonotypes and omits some of them. The sample shows around 73,000 clones, approximately 92% of them seen only once. The sequences come from peripheral blood, collected in the third trimester of pregnancy. Receptors originate from a female donor in good health, enrolled as a control in a pregnancy study.

The chain couples TRBV4-2 to TRBJ2-7, with 7 positions matching TRBD2. This CDR3 comprises 16 residues. Germline lookup yields CDR1 LGHNA and CDR2 YNFKEQ. V lost 0 bases and J lost 5; bases outside the gene matches: 10. The DNA for the CDR3 is TGTGCCAGCAGCCAAGATCCGCTGGGAGGGCCGGACGAGCAGTACTTC. Translating gives CASSQDPLGGPDEQYF.

The V and J genes are TRBV11-3 and TRBJ2-3, with 10 bases that match TRBD2. CDR3 size: 15 residues. Trimming took 3 bases from V and 5 from J; bases not matched to a gene: 5. The germline CDR1 and CDR2 sequences are SGHNT and YENEEA. DNA for the CDR3: TGTGCCAGCAGCTTTCCTAGCGGGAGTGGAGATACGCAGTATTTT. Protein: CASSFPSGSGDTQYF.

The genes are TRBV6-5 and TRBJ1-3, with D possibly being TRBD1 (6 bases). Germline V lookup: CDR1 MNHEY, CDR2 SVGAGI. CDR3 length: 15 residues. Trimming shortened V by 5 bases and J by 3 bases, and 14 bases separated the two germline ends. CDR3 loop: CASSGFGGHGNTIYF. CDR3 sequence (DNA): TGTGCCAGCAGTGGATTCGGGGGGCATGGAAACACCATATATTTT.